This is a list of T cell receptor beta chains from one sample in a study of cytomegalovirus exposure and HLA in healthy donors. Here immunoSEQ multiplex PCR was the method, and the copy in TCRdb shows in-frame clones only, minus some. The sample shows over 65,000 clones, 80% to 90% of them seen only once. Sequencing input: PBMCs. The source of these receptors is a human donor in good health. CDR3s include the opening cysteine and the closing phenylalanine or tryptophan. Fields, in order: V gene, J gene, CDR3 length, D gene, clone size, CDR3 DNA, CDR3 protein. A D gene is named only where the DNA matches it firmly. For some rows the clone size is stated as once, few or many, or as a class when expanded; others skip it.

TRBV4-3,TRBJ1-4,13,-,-,TGCGCCAGCAGCCAAGAAAGGGGGGAAAAACTGTTTTTT,CASSQERGEKLFF
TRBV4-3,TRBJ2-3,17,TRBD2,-,TGCGCCAGCAGCCAAGATCCTAGCGGGGGAAACACAGATACGCAGTATTTT,CASSQDPSGGNTDTQYF
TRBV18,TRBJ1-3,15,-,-,TGTGCCAGCTCAGTGGAGGGAAACTCTGGAAACACCATATATTTT,CASSVEGNSGNTIYF
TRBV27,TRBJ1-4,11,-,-,TGTGCCAGCAGTTTAGCAGGACAGCTGTTTTTT,CASSLAGQLFF
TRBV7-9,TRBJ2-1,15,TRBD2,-,TGTGCCAGCACGCCCGCGGCTAGCGGGGTCGGTGAGCAGTTCTTC,CASTPAASGVGEQFF
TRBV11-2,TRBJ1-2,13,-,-,TGTGCCAGCAGCTTCTCCCTTAACTATGGCTACACCTTC,CASSFSLNYGYTF
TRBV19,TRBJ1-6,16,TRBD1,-,TGTGCCAGTATTACTACAGGGGGCGCACATAATTCACCCCTCCACTTT,CASITTGGAHNSPLHF
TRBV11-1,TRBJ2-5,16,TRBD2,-,TGTGCCAGCAGCACCTCTAGCGGGGGTCTCTCCGAGACCCAGTACTTC,CASSTSSGGLSETQYF
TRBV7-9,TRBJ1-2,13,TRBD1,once,TGTGCCAGCAGTTCCGGACAGGGCTATGGCTACACCTTC,CASSSGQGYGYTF
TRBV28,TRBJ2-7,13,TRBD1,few,TGTGCCAGCACAGGGGGAAGCCTCTACGAGCAGTACTTC,CASTGGSLYEQYF
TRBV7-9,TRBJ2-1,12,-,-,TGTTCCAGCAGCTTCAGGGACAATGAGCAGTTCTTC,CSSSFRDNEQFF
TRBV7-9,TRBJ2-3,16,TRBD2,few,TGTGCCAGCAGCCGAGGACTAGCGGGGGGGACAGATACGCAGTATTTT,CASSRGLAGGTDTQYF
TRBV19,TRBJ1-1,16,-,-,TGTGCCAGTAAACCCCGGGGAGGGACTATGAACACTGAAGCTTTCTTT,CASKPRGGTMNTEAFF
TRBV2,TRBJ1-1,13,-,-,TGTGCCAGCAATTTCGGGGTGAACACTGAAGCTTTCTTT,CASNFGVNTEAFF
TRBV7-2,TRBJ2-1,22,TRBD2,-,TGTGCCAGCAGCTTAGCCAGTCAACCGGGACTAGCGGGGGGGAAATCCTACAATGAGCAGTTCTTC,CASSLASQPGLAGGKSYNEQFF
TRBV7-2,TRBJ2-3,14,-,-,TGTGCCAGCAGCTTAGTTTCTAGCACAGATACGCAGTATTTT,CASSLVSSTDTQYF
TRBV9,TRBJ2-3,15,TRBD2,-,TGTGCCAGCGAAGCTAGCGGGGACCGCACAGATACGCAGTATTTT,CASEASGDRTDTQYF
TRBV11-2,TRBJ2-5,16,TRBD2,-,TGTGCCACTCGACGCGGGACTAGCGGGGGGCAAGAGACCCAGTACTTC,CATRRGTSGGQETQYF
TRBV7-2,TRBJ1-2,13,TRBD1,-,TGTGCCAGCAGCTTAAGACAGGGAAATGGCTACACCTTC,CASSLRQGNGYTF
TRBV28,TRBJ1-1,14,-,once,TGTGCCAGCAGTTTAAACACCAAGAACACTGAAGCTTTCTTT,CASSLNTKNTEAFF
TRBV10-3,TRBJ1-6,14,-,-,TGTGCCATCAGTGAGTACGCGGGGAATTCACCCCTCCACTTT,CAISEYAGNSPLHF
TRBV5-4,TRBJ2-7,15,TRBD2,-,TGTGCCAGCAGCTTGGGACTAGCGGGGGGAAACGAGCAGTACTTC,CASSLGLAGGNEQYF
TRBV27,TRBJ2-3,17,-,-,TGTGCCAGCAGTTTAGGAGGGGGGGCCCTACTGACGGATACGCAGTATTTT,CASSLGGGALLTDTQYF
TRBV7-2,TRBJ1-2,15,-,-,TGTGCCAGCAGCTTAGCGCTCGGGCCCGACTATGGCTACCCCTTC,CASSLALGPDYGYPF
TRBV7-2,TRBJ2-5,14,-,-,TGTGCCAGCAGCTTATATTCAGGGTCGGAGACCCAGTACTTC,CASSLYSGSETQYF
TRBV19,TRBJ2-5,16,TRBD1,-,TGTGCCAGTAGCAACTTACAGGGGGCAGCGTTGGAGACCCAGTACTTC,CASSNLQGAALETQYF
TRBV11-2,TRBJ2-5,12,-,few,TGTGCCAGCAGCTTGGCGGAAGAGACCCAGTACTTC,CASSLAEETQYF
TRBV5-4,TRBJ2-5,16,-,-,TGTGCCAGCAGCCTCGGTTCGGGGGTTCTTGTAGAGACCCAGTACTTC,CASSLGSGVLVETQYF
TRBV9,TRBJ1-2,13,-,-,TGTGCCAGCAGCGTATTTGAGGGCCGCGGCTACACCTTC,CASSVFEGRGYTF
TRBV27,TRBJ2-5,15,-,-,TGTGCCAGCATGGAATGGCAGGGGCGAGGGGAGACCCAGTACTTC,CASMEWQGRGETQYF
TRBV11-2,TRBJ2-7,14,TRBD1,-,TGTGCCAGCAGCTCAAGGACAGGAACCTACGAGCAGTACTTC,CASSSRTGTYEQYF
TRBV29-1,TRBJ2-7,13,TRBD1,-,TGCAGCGTCACGACAGGGGGCGCGGGCGGGCAGTACTTC,CSVTTGGAGGQYF
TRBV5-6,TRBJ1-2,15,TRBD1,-,TGTGCCAGCAGCTTGTCCGGACAGGGGCGGGGTGGCTACACCTTC,CASSLSGQGRGGYTF
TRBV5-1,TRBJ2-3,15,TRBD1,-,TGCGCCAGCAGCGGAGGACAGGGGCGAACAGATACGCAGTATTTT,CASSGGQGRTDTQYF
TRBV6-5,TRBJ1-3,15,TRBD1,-,TGTGCCAGCAGGAGGCCAGGGGGCGACGGAAACACCATATATTTT,CASRRPGGDGNTIYF
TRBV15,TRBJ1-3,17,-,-,TGTGCCACCAGCAGAAATTTTGCGGTAGTACGAGGAAACACCATATATTTT,CATSRNFAVVRGNTIYF
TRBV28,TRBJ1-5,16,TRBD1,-,TGTGCCAGCAGATCCCTAGACAGGGGAGGCAATCAGCCCCAGCATTTT,CASRSLDRGGNQPQHF